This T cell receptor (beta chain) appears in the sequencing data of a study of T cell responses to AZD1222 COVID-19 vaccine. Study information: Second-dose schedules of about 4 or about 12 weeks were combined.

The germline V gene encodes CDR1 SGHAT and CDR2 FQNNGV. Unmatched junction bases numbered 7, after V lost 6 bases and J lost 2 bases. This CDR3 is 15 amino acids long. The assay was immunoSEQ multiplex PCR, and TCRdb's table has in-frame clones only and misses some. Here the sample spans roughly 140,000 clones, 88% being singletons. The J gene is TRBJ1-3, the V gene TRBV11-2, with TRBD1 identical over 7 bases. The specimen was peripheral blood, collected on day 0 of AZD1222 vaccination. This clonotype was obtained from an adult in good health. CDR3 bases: TGTGCCAGCAGGCCAACAGGGGACCCTGGAAACACCATATATTTT. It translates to CASRPTGDPGNTIYF.